The 23 T cell receptor beta chains below come from one sample, sequenced in a study of CD8 T cells in Susac syndrome. Random hexamers were used to reverse transcribe the RNA input (roughly 0.5 to 1 ug). TCRdb re-analysed the immunoSEQ multiplex PCR reads in MiXCR, keeping a single row per CDR3 protein. The sample lists approximately 76,000 distinct CDR3 sequences, approximately 94% occurring once. Sequencing was done on a sample of CD8+ T cells from PBMCs. The source of these receptors is a human donor with multiple sclerosis.

The chain joins TRBV4-3 to TRBJ2-3; D is undetermined. Germline loops: CDR1 LGHNA, CDR2 YSLEER. The CDR3 loop spans 14 amino acids. Trimming removed 1 base from V and 3 bases from J, with 8 bases in between. CDR3 loop: CASSQGVLTDTQYF. In DNA, the CDR3 is TGCGCCAGCAGCCAAGGCGTCCTGACAGATACGCAGTATTTT.

This chain's CDR3 is CASSLPGRQESSYEQYF. CDR3 coding DNA: TGTGCCAGCAGCTTACCCGGCCGACAGGAGAGCTCCTACGAGCAGTACTTC. The chain is built from TRBV7-9 and TRBJ2-7, with D tentatively TRBD1 (6 bases). The CDR3 runs 17 residues. Trimming cost V 2 bases and J 0 bases, with 17 bases left between them. Germline CDR1 reads SEHNR; CDR2 reads FQNEAQ (reference sequence).

This clonotype occurred once. This CDR3 reads CASSLEDSYEQYF. The CDR3 DNA sequence: TGTGCCAGCAGTTTGGAGGACTCCTACGAGCAGTACTTC. The chain has TRBV27 and TRBJ2-7, with D tentatively TRBD2 (5 bases). This CDR3 spans 13 amino acids. The germline gives CDR1 MNHEY, CDR2 SMNVEV (reference sequence). V gave up 3 bases and J gave up 0 bases, with 6 bases separating them.

The chain combines TRBV4-3 with TRBJ2-1; D is possibly TRBD2 (5 bases). Germline V gives CDR1 LGHNA, CDR2 YSLEER. Trimming removed 1 base from V and 8 bases from J, with 12 bases in between. The CDR3 loop spans 14 amino acids. This CDR3 is CASSQVLEGYEQFF. CDR3 in DNA: TGCGCCAGCAGCCAAGTATTAGAGGGTTATGAGCAGTTCTTC.

This chain uses TRBV6-5 with TRBJ2-7; TRBD1 might be the D (6 bases). The CDR3 contains 14 residues. CDR1 is MNHEY, CDR2 SVGAGI, per germline. Trimming stripped 4 bases from V and 3 bases from J, with 13 bases between. The CDR3 protein is CASSLWTENYEQYF. CDR3 DNA sequence: TGTGCCAGCAGTTTATGGACAGAAAACTACGAGCAGTACTTC.

This chain joins TRBV13 and TRBJ1-6; 7 bases are shared with TRBD1. After removal of 0 bases from V and 7 bases from J, the junction contained 0 bases not matched to a gene. In germline, CDR1 is PRHDT, CDR2 FYEKMQ (reference sequence). This CDR3 has 14 amino acids. The CDR3 loop is CASSLGRGNSPLHF. As DNA, the CDR3 is TGTGCCAGCAGCTTAGGCAGGGGGAATTCACCCCTCCACTTT.

V is TRBV4-1 and J is TRBJ2-7, with D maybe TRBD2 (5 bases). V lost 1 base and J lost 3, with 7 bases in between. In germline, CDR1 is MGHRA, CDR2 YSYEKL. The CDR3 loop spans 13 amino acids. This CDR3 is CASSQGLYYEQYF. The CDR3 DNA is TGCGCCAGCAGCCAAGGACTATACTACGAGCAGTACTTC.

This clonotype was picked up one time. The V call is TRBV7-8, the J call TRBJ1-1; tentatively, D is TRBD1 (5 bases). The CDR3 loop spans 14 amino acids. V lost 5 bases to trimming and J lost 11 bases, with 21 bases between them. Germline lookup yields CDR1 SGHVS and CDR2 FQNEAQ. The CDR3 spells CASSRRVGGVDAFF. As DNA, the CDR3 is TGTGCCAGCAGCCGCAGGGTTGGGGGTGTTGATGCTTTCTTT. Combining the CDR3 with reference TRBV7-8 and TRBJ1-1 gives the whole variable domain GAGVSQSPRYKVAKRGQDVALRCDPISGHVSLFWYQQALGQGPEFLTYFQNEAQLDKSGLPSDRFFAERPEGSVSTLKIQRTQQEDSAVYLCASSRRVGGVDAFFGQGTRLTVV.

This rearrangement joins TRBV7-9 to TRBJ1-1; possible D gene TRBD1, 6 bases. This CDR3 is 15 amino acids long. The germline V gene encodes CDR1 SEHNR and CDR2 FQNEAQ (reference sequence). V was cut by 1 base and J by 1 base, with 10 bases left in between. The CDR3 region is CASSLEAGQNTEAFF. In DNA form, the CDR3 reads TGTGCCAGCAGCTTAGAGGCGGGACAGAACACTGAAGCTTTCTTT. The whole variable domain, remainder taken from reference TRBV7-9 and TRBJ1-1, is DTGVSQNPRHKITKRGQNVTFRCDPISEHNRLYWYRQTLGQGPEFLTYFQNEAQLEKSRLLSDRFSAERPKGSFSTLEIQRTEQGDSAMYLCASSLEAGQNTEAFFGQGTRLTVV.

Written as DNA, the CDR3 is TGTGCCAGCACCGGGGACAGGGGGGTTCCCGGGGAGCTGTTTTTT. It translates to CASTGDRGVPGELFF. This chain uses TRBV12-3 or TRBV12-4 with TRBJ2-2, with TRBD1 matching over 11 bases. V was clipped by 7 bases and J by 6 bases; unmatched bases: 7. The CDR3 is made up of 15 amino acids.

The J gene is TRBJ2-3, the V gene TRBV13; D might be TRBD2 (6 bases). This CDR3 spans 13 amino acids. Between the trimmed V and J ends, which lost 4 bases and 4 bases, there was a span of 9 bases. Germline V CDR1 and CDR2: PRHDT, FYEKMQ (reference sequence). CDR3 protein: CASSSEGPDTQYF. As DNA, the CDR3 is TGTGCCAGCAGCTCGGAGGGGCCAGATACGCAGTATTTT.

This clonotype occurred once. The chain uses TRBV20-1 and TRBJ1-1; TRBD1 aligns across 9 bases. The CDR3 runs 14 residues. CDR1 and CDR2 from the germline V gene are DFQATT and SNEGSKA (reference sequence). After removal of 6 bases from V and 3 bases from J, the junction contained 8 bases not matched to a gene. CDR3 DNA sequence: TGCAGTGCCGGACAGGGGACTGCGTACACTGAAGCTTTCTTT. Protein product: CSAGQGTAYTEAFF.

The gene calls are TRBV7-9 and TRBJ1-5; D is uncertain. Trimming left V 1 base short and J 7 bases short, with 8 bases between. The germline gives CDR1 SEHNR, CDR2 FQNEAQ (reference sequence). CDR3 length: 13 amino acids. The CDR3 spells CASSLGQAQPQHF. CDR3 nucleotide sequence: TGTGCCAGCAGCTTAGGGCAGGCGCAGCCCCAGCATTTT.

V is TRBV27 and J is TRBJ2-3; possible D gene TRBD1, 6 bases. The CDR3 totals 14 residues. Germline-derived CDR1 and CDR2 are MNHEY and SMNVEV (reference sequence). V was clipped by 7 bases and J by 4 bases, with 15 bases between them. CDR3 amino acids: CASIWMGAPDTQYF. The DNA for the CDR3 is TGTGCCAGCATTTGGATGGGGGCCCCAGATACGCAGTATTTT.

The rearrangement uses TRBV7-9 and TRBJ2-1; TRBD2 matches 8 bases. Per the germline V gene, CDR1 is SEHNR and CDR2 is FQNEAQ (reference sequence). J was trimmed by 0 bases and V by 1 base; bases with no gene match: 2. The CDR3 is made up of 16 amino acids. The CDR3 DNA reads as TGTGCCAGCAGCTTAGGTAGCGGGGACTCCTACAATGAGCAGTTCTTC. Amino acids: CASSLGSGDSYNEQFF.

On this clonotype: At one of its ends the junction is not consistent with the germline gene, which may arise from a read error. The gene calls are TRBV5-6 and TRBJ1-2; D is ambiguous. CDR1 SGHDT and CDR2 YYEEEE come from the germline V gene. The CDR3 is 11 amino acids. The CDR3 DNA is TGTGCCAGCAGCTTGGGTACGAGCCCCCTCTTC. This codes for CASSLGTSPLF.

The J gene is TRBJ2-2, the V gene TRBV27, with 7 nucleotides matching TRBD1. Germline loops: CDR1 MNHEY, CDR2 SMNVEV (reference sequence). The CDR3 totals 15 residues. The junction had 8 bases not matched to a gene; V was cut back by 4 bases and J by 6 bases. This chain's CDR3 is CASSSTTGMAGELFF. CDR3 sequence (DNA): TGTGCCAGCAGTTCCACGACAGGGATGGCCGGGGAGCTGTTTTTT.

The chain couples TRBV6-5 to TRBJ2-1, with 13 nucleotides matching TRBD2. This CDR3 spans 17 amino acids. CDR1 is MNHEY and CDR2 is SVGAGI in the germline V gene. Trimming removed 4 bases from V and 6 bases from J; junction bases left unmatched: 9. The CDR3: CASSFSGTSGVINEQFF. CDR3 DNA sequence: TGTGCCAGCAGTTTCTCCGGGACTAGCGGGGTAATCAATGAGCAGTTCTTC.

The V gene is TRBV27, the J gene TRBJ2-1, with 11 positions matching TRBD2. V gave up 2 bases and J gave up 7 bases; unmatched junction bases: 7. The CDR3 length is 16 residues. CDR1 is MNHEY, CDR2 SMNVEV, per germline (reference sequence). The CDR3 DNA sequence: TGTGCCAGCAGTTTAGGGACTAGCGGAGGACGAAATGAGCAGTTCTTC. Amino acid sequence: CASSLGTSGGRNEQFF.

The chain couples TRBV29-1 to TRBJ2-3; 10 bases agree with TRBD2. This CDR3 has 16 amino acids. The V gene end was trimmed by 0 bases and the J gene end by 6 bases; junction bases not matched to a gene: 9. The germline CDR1 and CDR2 sequences are SQVTM and ANQGSEA. The CDR3 spells CSVEDSLAGAFDTQYF. The CDR3 coding sequence is TGCAGCGTTGAAGATTCGCTAGCGGGAGCATTTGATACGCAGTATTTT.

V and J are TRBV14 and TRBJ2-2; 9 bases fit TRBD1. The CDR3 contains 17 residues. CDR1 is SGHDN and CDR2 is FVKESK in the germline V gene. The junction had 12 bases not matched to a gene; V was cut back by 3 bases and J by 7 bases. The CDR3 nucleotides read TGTGCCAGCAGCCACCCAGGACAGGGGATTTATAGCGGGGAGCTGTTTTTT. Translated, it gives CASSHPGQGIYSGELFF.

V usage is TRBV7-2 and J usage is TRBJ1-5; D may be TRBD1 (6 bases). V lost 5 bases to trimming and J lost 6 bases, with 17 bases between them. Per the germline V gene, CDR1 is SGHTA and CDR2 is FQGNSA. The CDR3 is 15 amino acids. The CDR3 protein is CASSQDSSRRQPQHF. The CDR3 bases are TGTGCCAGCAGCCAGGACAGCAGTAGGCGTCAGCCCCAGCATTTT.

The chain uses TRBV29-1 and TRBJ2-1; D tentatively reads TRBD1 or TRBD2 (5 bases each). This CDR3 contains 13 residues. Germline CDR1 and CDR2: SQVTM and ANQGSEA. V lost 0 bases and J 7 bases, leaving 10 bases between the germline ends. The CDR3 sequence is CSVEDLWGNEQFF. CDR3 coding DNA: TGCAGCGTTGAAGATCTTTGGGGGAATGAGCAGTTCTTC.